This T cell receptor beta chain came from a study of blood T cell repertoires in COVID-19. Study-level information: Samples came from the United States, Italy and Spain, spanning acute and convalescent COVID-19. The cDNA or gDNA used as material had been derived from T cells, B-cell-depleted T cells, or PBMCs.

Followed longitudinally, the Seattle patients had been enrolled during active infection. Original methodology: Reference gene primer amplification yielded estimated nucleated cell counts. This table comes from immunoSEQ multiplex PCR, and its TCRdb copy is limited to in-frame clones, with some not included. The V and J calls and clone size were taken over from that table, and D and trimming were inferred from the DNA. The repertoire includes about 260,000 clones, 91% of them detected once, and approximately 2.6% sits in the top ten. J lost 0 bases, V lost 7 bases, and 7 bases had no gene match. The CDR3 loop spans 15 amino acids. The V gene's germline CDR1 is SGHTA and CDR2 FQGNSA.

This TCR derives from a person aged 18 to 29 with COVID-19, enrolled during active disease. Sequencing used peripheral blood. The chain uses TRBV7-2 and TRBJ2-3; 7 nucleotides agree with TRBD2. This CDR3 is CASKLLAPSTDTQYF. The CDR3 DNA follows: TGTGCCAGCAAACTACTAGCGCCTAGCACAGATACGCAGTATTTT.